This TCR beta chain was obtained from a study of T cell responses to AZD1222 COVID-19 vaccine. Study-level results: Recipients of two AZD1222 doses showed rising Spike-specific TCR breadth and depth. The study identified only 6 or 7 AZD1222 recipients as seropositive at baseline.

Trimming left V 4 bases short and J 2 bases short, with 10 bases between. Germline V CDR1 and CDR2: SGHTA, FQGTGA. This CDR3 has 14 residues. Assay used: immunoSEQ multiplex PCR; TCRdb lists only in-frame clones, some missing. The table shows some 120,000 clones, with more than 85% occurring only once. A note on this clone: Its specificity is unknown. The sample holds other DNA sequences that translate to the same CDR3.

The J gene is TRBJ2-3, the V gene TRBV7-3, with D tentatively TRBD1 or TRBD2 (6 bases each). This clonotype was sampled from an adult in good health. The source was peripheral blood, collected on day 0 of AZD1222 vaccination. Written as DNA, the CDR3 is TGTGCCAGCAGCTCCACGGGGGCCACAGATACGCAGTATTTT. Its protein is CASSSTGATDTQYF.